Listed below are T cell receptor beta chains from one sample, sequenced in a study of beta chain features in type 1 diabetes. Sequenced by immunoSEQ multiplex PCR; TCRdb stores in-frame clones only, minus some. The profile shows 550,000 to 850,000 clones, around 15% of them singletons. Material: naive CD4+ T cells from blood. Source of these receptors: a man aged 18 to 30 with type 1 diabetes. Each CDR3 is given with its conserved first and last residue. D genes are given only for firm matches. Size values are once, few and many counts, or a class for expanded clones, and some rows have none.

clone_size j_call d_call v_call cdr3_aa cdr3_nt
NA TRBJ2-2 TRBD2 TRBV4-2 CASSQGTSGYTGELFF TGTGCCAGCAGCCAAGGCACTAGCGGGTACACCGGGGAGCTGTTTTTT
few TRBJ1-2 NA TRBV6-5 CASSNYPPDGYTF TGTGCCAGCAGCAACTACCCCCCGGACGGCTACACCTTC
NA TRBJ2-3 TRBD2 TRBV4-1 CASSQEVSGGAGYF TGCGCCAGCAGCCAAGAGGTTAGCGGGGGGGCTGGGTATTTT
few TRBJ1-1 NA TRBV19 CASRQNTEAFF TGTGCCAGTAGACAGAACACTGAAGCTTTCTTT
NA TRBJ1-1 NA TRBV19 CASRREGMNTEAFF TGTGCCAGTAGACGGGAGGGCATGAACACTGAAGCTTTCTTT
NA TRBJ1-5 NA TRBV30 CAWSLISNQPQHF TGTGCCTGGAGTCTAATAAGCAATCAGCCCCAGCATTTT
NA TRBJ2-7 NA TRBV6-5 CASGQTGPLGQYF TGTGCCAGCGGACAGACAGGCCCCTTGGGGCAGTACTTC
NA TRBJ1-2 NA TRBV4-2 CASSQDSGRRGYTF TGTGCCAGCAGCCAAGATTCGGGCCGGAGGGGCTACACCTTC
NA TRBJ1-4 NA TRBV29-1 CSVEDGQTTNEKLFF TGCAGCGTTGAAGATGGACAGACAACTAATGAAAAACTGTTTTTT
few TRBJ1-1 NA TRBV2 CASRSRDSPNTEAFF TGTGCCAGCAGAAGCCGAGACAGTCCGAACACTGAAGCTTTCTTT
NA TRBJ1-2 NA TRBV9 CASSVASGVWGNYGYTF TGTGCCAGCAGCGTAGCTTCTGGGGTGTGGGGTAACTATGGCTACACCTTC
NA TRBJ2-7 NA TRBV9 CASSVAVDYEQYF TGTGCCAGCAGCGTAGCAGTGGACTACGAGCAGTACTTC
NA TRBJ1-5 NA TRBV28 CASRRGGNQPQHF TGTGCCAGCAGAAGGGGGGGCAATCAGCCCCAGCATTTT
few TRBJ1-6 TRBD1 TRBV28 CASSFPDRVNSPLHF TGTGCCAGCAGTTTCCCGGACAGGGTGAATTCACCCCTCCACTTT
few TRBJ2-1 NA TRBV20-1 CSVFSNEQFF TGCAGTGTTTTCTCTAATGAGCAGTTCTTC
NA TRBJ1-2 TRBD1 TRBV27 CMTGGINYGYTF TGTATGACAGGGGGGATTAACTATGGCTACACCTTC
few TRBJ1-4 TRBD1 TRBV18 CASSPPGQWSEKLFF TGTGCCAGCTCACCACCGGGACAGTGGAGTGAAAAACTGTTTTTT
NA TRBJ2-7 NA TRBV18 CASSPRDPEKQYF TGTGCCAGCTCACCACGGGACCCTGAAAAGCAGTACTTC
few TRBJ2-1 NA TRBV4-1 CASSRGGLGEQFF TGCGCCAGCAGCCGCGGGGGCTTAGGTGAGCAGTTCTTC
few TRBJ1-2 NA TRBV10-3 CAISSTEDYGYTF TGTGCCATCAGTAGCACAGAGGACTATGGCTACACCTTC
NA TRBJ1-1 NA TRBV4-1 CASSQPGTHTEAFF TGCGCCAGCAGCCAGCCCGGGACCCACACTGAAGCTTTCTTT
NA TRBJ1-1 NA TRBV2 CASKPLGGNTEAFF TGTGCCAGCAAACCCCTTGGGGGGAACACTGAAGCTTTCTTT
few TRBJ2-3 NA TRBV6-6 CASNGGTDTQYF TGTGCCAGCAATGGGGGCACAGATACGCAGTATTTT
NA TRBJ1-1 TRBD1 TRBV5-4 CASSLVGQGNTEAFF TGTGCCAGCAGCTTGGTGGGACAGGGGAACACTGAAGCTTTCTTT
few TRBJ1-6 NA TRBV28 CASQPTGMVSPLHF TGTGCCAGCCAGCCCACAGGGATGGTTTCACCCCTCCACTTT
NA TRBJ2-7 TRBD1 TRBV19 CAASGTGVGEQYF TGTGCCGCCTCCGGGACAGGGGTTGGCGAGCAGTACTTC
few TRBJ2-2 TRBD1 TRBV10-3 CAISESTGTGNTGELFF TGTGCCATCAGTGAGTCGACAGGGACGGGGAACACCGGGGAGCTGTTTTTT
few TRBJ2-2 NA TRBV19 CASRIVAGGGELFF TGTGCCAGTAGAATTGTGGCCGGCGGCGGGGAGCTGTTTTTT
few TRBJ1-6 NA TRBV7-2 CASRGIMGNSPLHF TGTGCCAGCAGAGGGATAATGGGGAATTCACCCCTCCACTTT
few TRBJ1-5 NA TRBV5-1 CASSLTGDSNQPQHF TGCGCCAGCAGCCTGACGGGTGATAGCAATCAGCCCCAGCATTTT
NA TRBJ2-1 TRBD2 TRBV25-1 CASSLAGVIGDEQFF TGTGCCAGCAGTCTCGCGGGGGTAATTGGCGATGAGCAGTTCTTC
few TRBJ1-2 TRBD1 TRBV7-9 CASSLGQGNYGYTF TGTGCCAGCAGCCTGGGACAGGGTAACTATGGCTACACCTTC
NA TRBJ1-4 TRBD1 TRBV29-1 CSAGQGLGEKLFF TGCAGCGCAGGACAGGGATTAGGGGAAAAACTGTTTTTT
NA TRBJ2-7 NA TRBV30 CAWSVGISSYEQYF TGTGCCTGGAGTGTAGGCATTAGCTCCTACGAGCAGTACTTC
few TRBJ2-7 NA TRBV30 CAWSLQGIEQYF TGTGCCTGGAGTTTACAGGGAATCGAGCAGTACTTC
few TRBJ1-2 NA TRBV9 CASSVTTTYGYTF TGTGCCAGCAGCGTGACGACCACATATGGCTACACCTTC
NA TRBJ2-5 NA TRBV27 CASSLSATVQETQYF TGTGCCAGCAGTTTATCGGCGACAGTACAAGAGACCCAGTACTTC
few TRBJ2-7 NA TRBV12-5 CASGLGRTQYF TGTGCTAGTGGTTTGGGGCGTACCCAATACTTC
NA TRBJ1-4 NA TRBV6-5 CASSYSEALNEKLFF TGTGCCAGCAGTTACTCCGAAGCGCTTAATGAAAAACTGTTTTTT
few TRBJ1-6 NA TRBV28 CASSSPVPSSPLHF TGTGCCAGCAGTTCCCCAGTACCCAGTTCACCCCTCCACTTT
few TRBJ1-2 NA TRBV9 CASSPSRDYGYTF TGTGCCAGCAGCCCCAGCCGGGATTATGGCTACACCTTC
NA TRBJ2-3 NA TRBV5-4 CASSLAGGSDTQYF TGTGCCAGCAGCTTGGCCGGAGGGAGCGATACGCAGTATTTT
NA TRBJ2-1 NA TRBV28 CASRARGDEQFF TGTGCCAGCAGAGCTCGCGGGGATGAGCAGTTCTTC
NA TRBJ1-4 NA TRBV30 CAWSVLGKGEKLFF TGTGCCTGGAGTGTATTAGGAAAAGGGGAAAAACTGTTTTTT
NA TRBJ2-3 NA TRBV29-1 CSVDRDTDTQYF TGCAGCGTTGACAGGGACACAGATACGCAGTATTTT
few TRBJ1-2 TRBD1 TRBV6-6 CASIPYRGSNYGYTF TGTGCCAGCATCCCCTACAGGGGGAGTAACTATGGCTACACCTTC
few TRBJ1-3 NA TRBV14 CASSQSRQSGNTIYF TGTGCCAGCAGCCAATCCCGACAGTCGGGAAACACCATATATTTT
NA TRBJ1-2 TRBD1 TRBV4-1 CASSQGGLGQGGGYTF TGCGCCAGCAGCCAAGGAGGCCTCGGACAGGGCGGTGGCTACACCTTC
NA TRBJ2-3 TRBD2 TRBV29-1 CSAPTSGGTDTQYF TGCAGCGCTCCCACTAGCGGGGGCACAGATACGCAGTATTTT
few TRBJ1-1 TRBD1 TRBV29-1 CSVGLQGARTEAFF TGCAGCGTTGGGCTGCAGGGGGCCCGGACTGAAGCTTTCTTT
NA TRBJ2-3 NA TRBV30 CACRPLGAKDTQYF TGTGCCTGCCGCCCTTTGGGGGCGAAAGATACGCAGTATTTT
few TRBJ1-1 NA TRBV5-1 CASSWEQPMNTEAFF TGCGCCAGCAGCTGGGAACAGCCCATGAACACTGAAGCTTTCTTT
few TRBJ1-5 NA TRBV9 CASSVGEGNQPQHF TGTGCCAGCAGCGTAGGAGAGGGAAATCAGCCCCAGCATTTT
few TRBJ2-1 NA TRBV5-1 CASSLDLLSSYNEQFF TGCGCCAGCAGCTTAGACTTACTGAGCTCCTACAATGAGCAGTTCTTC
NA TRBJ1-1 NA TRBV30 CAWSVLKGSYTEAFF TGTGCCTGGAGTGTACTTAAGGGCAGCTACACTGAAGCTTTCTTT
few TRBJ2-1 NA TRBV5-4 CASRIGGAGYNEQFF TGTGCCAGCAGAATTGGCGGAGCCGGCTACAATGAGCAGTTCTTC
few TRBJ1-1 TRBD1 TRBV5-7 CASSSRGLRNTEAFF TGTGCCAGCAGCTCCAGGGGGCTTAGGAACACTGAAGCTTTCTTT
few TRBJ1-2 NA TRBV29-1 CSVESGGYGYTF TGCAGCGTTGAATCGGGCGGATATGGCTACACCTTC
NA TRBJ1-6 NA TRBV5-6 CASSLGGRNNSPLHF TGTGCCAGCAGCTTGGGGGGTCGGAACAATTCACCCCTCCACTTT
NA TRBJ2-7 NA TRBV10-3 CATNGLSGHYEQYF TGTGCCACCAACGGACTAAGCGGCCACTACGAGCAGTACTTC